This T cell receptor beta chain originates from a study of neurological immune-mediated disorders. On the study more broadly: The 35 or so multiple sclerosis patients comprised around 30 relapsing-remitting and 3 secondary progressive cases.

With 1 base removed from V and 5 bases from J, the gap between germline ends came to 6 bases. CDR1 SGHVS and CDR2 FQNEAQ come from the germline V gene. The CDR3 length is 12 residues. TCRdb passed the 5' RACE reads through MiXCR, listing each CDR3 protein once. The sample contains approximately 100,000 distinct CDR3 sequences, 3% to 4% of which appear only once. The table lists this clonotype with many counts. The chain carries TRBV7-8 and TRBJ2-7; no definite D call. The clonotype was recovered from a woman aged 50 to 65 with multiple sclerosis. Sequencing was done on a sample of PBMCs. The CDR3 DNA follows: TGTGCCAGCAGCTTAGTATCCCACGAGCAGTACTTC. Translating gives CASSLVSHEQYF.